This note documents a single TCR beta chain sequence. Germline V gene lookup returns CDR1 MNHEY and CDR2 SVGEGT. The CDR3 contains 16 residues. V lost 6 bases to trimming and J lost 2 bases, with 20 bases between them. This entry belongs to a study of blood T cell repertoires in COVID-19. Clones were read by immunoSEQ multiplex PCR, and TCRdb kept only the in-frame ones, dropping some. The sample contains approximately 110,000 clones, around nine tenths of which appear only once. The sequenced sample consisted of peripheral blood. The source is a woman aged 65 to 85 who had recovered from COVID-19. V gene TRBV6-2 or TRBV6-3 combines with J gene TRBJ2-7, with D perhaps TRBD2 (6 bases). CDR3 region: CASSPPTTRTAYEQYF. In DNA, the CDR3 is TGTGCCAGCAGCCCACCCACGACTAGGACGGCCTACGAGCAGTACTTC.